The 27 T cell receptor beta chains reported below all come from one sample, sequenced in a study of T-cell reconstitution after alpha-beta-depleted transplantation in children. Preparing the TCRbeta library involved the use of unique molecular identifiers. TCRdb used MiXCR to reprocess the PCR reads, holding one entry per CDR3 protein. The table lists 500,000 to 650,000 distinct CDR3 sequences, about an eighth of them singletons. The sample here was PBMCs, mostly from graft donor cells, taken 360 days after TCRalphabeta/CD19-depleted stem cell transplant. These receptors were taken from a male patient under 18 who had a stem cell transplant for acute myeloid leukemia, so the T cells may come from the graft donor.

The table lists this clonotype with a few counts. V is TRBV7-8 and J is TRBJ2-1; the D gene is possibly TRBD2 (6 bases). CDR1 and CDR2 from the germline V gene are SGHVS and FQNEAQ. The CDR3 is 17 amino acids. V lost 5 bases and J lost 0, with 17 bases in between. The CDR3 bases are TGTGCCAGCAGCCTACCTCCCGGGACTTACTCCTACAATGAGCAGTTCTTC. Residues: CASSLPPGTYSYNEQFF.

This clonotype has only a few counts. This chain uses TRBV3-1 with TRBJ2-7; maybe TRBD2 (5 bases). Germline-derived CDR1 and CDR2 are LGHDT and YNNKEL (reference sequence). V lost 1 base and J 4 bases, leaving 14 bases between the germline ends. CDR3 size: 15 residues. The CDR3 nucleotides are TGTGCCAGCAGCCAAGGGTGGGAGAAAGGTTACGAGCAGTACTTC. Its protein is CASSQGWEKGYEQYF.

The J gene is TRBJ2-5, the V gene TRBV9; weak D call: TRBD2 (7 bases). The CDR3 loop spans 13 amino acids. The V gene's germline CDR1 is SGDLS and CDR2 YYNGEE. Trimming cost V 7 bases and J 3 bases, with 13 bases left between them. CDR3 nucleotide sequence: TGTGCCAGCTGGGGAGGGGGAAAAGAGACCCAGTACTTC. Translated, it gives CASWGGGKETQYF.

The chain employs TRBV5-1 and TRBJ2-3, with 7 bases lining up with TRBD2. The V and J ends lost 0 bases and 1 base, in that order; junction bases with no gene match: 8. Germline V gives CDR1 SGHRS, CDR2 YFSETQ. The CDR3 consists of 17 residues. The CDR3 protein is CASSLGSGVLGTDTQYF. The DNA for the CDR3 is TGCGCCAGCAGCTTGGGAAGCGGGGTACTAGGCACAGATACGCAGTATTTT.

This clonotype was observed many times. The chain uses TRBV28 and TRBJ2-5, with 7 positions matching TRBD1. The V gene's germline CDR1 is MDHEN and CDR2 SYDVKM. The ends lost 5 bases at V and 2 bases at J; junction bases unmatched: 8. The CDR3 covers 15 residues. Written as DNA, the CDR3 is TGTGCCAGCAGTCCTATCCGGGACAGTCAAGAGACCCAGTACTTC. It specifies CASSPIRDSQETQYF.

This rearrangement joins TRBV20-1 to TRBJ2-7, with D uncertain. The length of the CDR3 is 14 residues. With 4 bases removed from V and 7 bases from J, the gap between germline ends came to 20 bases. CDR1 and CDR2 from the germline V gene are DFQATT and SNEGSKA (reference sequence). DNA of the CDR3: TGCAGTGCTACCGGATCCAGGAGCTCTGAAGAGCAGTACTTC. It is translated as CSATGSRSSEEQYF.

The count of this clonotype is one. The chain joins TRBV29-1 to TRBJ2-4; no firm D call. The CDR3 spans 15 residues. V gave up 1 base and J gave up 8 bases, with 18 bases separating them. Germline V lookup: CDR1 SQVTM, CDR2 ANQGSEA. The CDR3 region is CSVEAVRAELYIQYF. CDR3 in DNA: TGCAGCGTTGAAGCGGTTAGGGCGGAGTTGTACATTCAGTACTTC. Full variable domain (remainder filled in from reference TRBV29-1 and TRBJ2-4): SAVISQKPSRDICQRGTSLTIQCQVDSQVTMMFWYRQQPGQSLTLIATANQGSEATYESGFVIDKFPISRPNLTFSTLTVSNMSPEDSSIYLCSVEAVRAELYIQYFGAGTRLSVL.

A few counts support this clonotype. This chain connects TRBV19 to TRBJ2-1; no clear D. Per germline, CDR1 LNHDA and CDR2 SQIVND (reference sequence). The CDR3 consists of 14 residues. The V gene lost 2 bases and the J gene lost 6 bases, with 11 bases spanning the gap. The chain's CDR3 is CASSIPPLTNEQFF. The DNA for the CDR3 is TGTGCCAGTAGTATACCGCCTCTAACCAATGAGCAGTTCTTC.

V and J are TRBV12-3 or TRBV12-4 and TRBJ2-7; 10 bases are a match to TRBD1. With 7 bases clipped from V and 5 bases from J, the junction kept 11 bases outside the gene matches. This CDR3 spans 15 amino acids. Here the CDR3 DNA reads TGTGCCAGCATGCCTCCGTTGACAGGGGGCGACGAGCAGTACTTC. This translates into CASMPPLTGGDEQYF.

The V gene is TRBV20-1, the J gene TRBJ2-3; 8 bases map to TRBD1. J gave up 4 bases and V 3 bases, and 6 bases lay outside the gene matches. This CDR3 is built from 14 residues. Germline CDR1 reads DFQATT; CDR2 reads SNEGSKA (reference sequence). The CDR3 coding sequence is TGCAGTGCTAGGTCAGGGGGCTCGGCAGATACGCAGTATTTT. It encodes CSARSGGSADTQYF.

The V call is TRBV12-3 or TRBV12-4, the J call TRBJ2-7, with D uncertain. The CDR3 is made up of 14 amino acids. V was shortened by 7 bases and J by 4 bases, with 17 bases between the two germline ends. Here the CDR3 DNA reads TGTGCCAGCACCATCCGGGCTGGTGGGTACGAGCAGTACTTC. It specifies CASTIRAGGYEQYF.

This clonotype was seen ten or more times. The genes are TRBV9 and TRBJ2-1, with TRBD2 as a possible D gene (6 bases). Germline values: CDR1 SGDLS, CDR2 YYNGEE. V was clipped by 7 bases and J by 7 bases, with 27 bases between them. There are 17 residues in the CDR3. CDR3 in amino acids: CASSPEAGPARGNEQFF. The CDR3, as DNA: TGTGCCAGCTCCCCGGAGGCGGGACCCGCCCGGGGAAATGAGCAGTTCTTC.

V usage is TRBV20-1 and J usage is TRBJ1-1; D is unclear. V lost 0 bases and J lost 8, with 16 bases in between. The CDR3 is 14 amino acids. Germline values: CDR1 DFQATT, CDR2 SNEGSKA (reference sequence). As DNA, the CDR3 is TGCAGTGCTAGAGACGAGGGTCAAGGCTTGGAAGCTTTCTTT. Protein product: CSARDEGQGLEAFF.

This clonotype showed up just a few times. The gene calls are TRBV7-9 and TRBJ2-5, with TRBD1 matching 8 bases. Germline values: CDR1 SEHNR, CDR2 FQNEAQ (reference sequence). Losses at the gene ends were 4 bases for V and 5 bases for J; bases not matched to a gene: 6. This CDR3 spans 14 amino acids. The CDR3 DNA reads as TGTGCCAGCAGCTCTGACAGGGGTGACGAGACCCAGTACTTC. Its translation is CASSSDRGDETQYF.

This clonotype was counted ten times or more. The CDR3 DNA reads TGTGCCAGCAGCTTACAGCCCGAAGGCTACGAGCAGTACTTC. It translates to CASSLQPEGYEQYF. The chain links TRBV7-6 to TRBJ2-7; D not certain. V was trimmed by 2 bases and J by 3 bases, leaving 11 bases between them. The CDR3 consists of 14 residues. CDR1 SGHVS and CDR2 FNYEAQ come from the germline V gene.

This chain connects TRBV12-3 or TRBV12-4 to TRBJ1-3; unclear D gene. The CDR3 loop spans 15 amino acids. The germline V and J ends were trimmed by 2 bases and 0 bases, with 8 bases remaining between them. The CDR3 sequence is CASSLLQASGNTIYF. In nucleotides, the CDR3 is TGTGCCAGCAGTTTACTGCAGGCCTCTGGAAACACCATATATTTT.

This clonotype was counted ten times or more. The J gene is TRBJ2-1, the V gene TRBV3-1, with 10 positions matching TRBD2. Unmatched junction bases numbered 5, after V lost 0 bases and J lost 6 bases. The germline V gene has CDR1 LGHDT and CDR2 YNNKEL (reference sequence). This CDR3 region has 16 residues. CDR3 sequence reads: CASSQDRLAGVNEQFF. CDR3 coding DNA: TGTGCCAGCAGCCAAGATCGGCTAGCGGGAGTCAATGAGCAGTTCTTC.

The genes are TRBV20-1 and TRBJ2-7; TRBD2 is a possible D gene (6 bases). The CDR3 has 13 residues. Germline V gives CDR1 DFQATT, CDR2 SNEGSKA (reference sequence). Trimming cost V 1 base and J 3 bases, with 10 bases left between them. CDR3 coding DNA: TGCAGTGCTAGAGCACAGCGGGTCTACGAGCAGTACTTC. Translated: CSARAQRVYEQYF.

Concerning this clonotype: One end of the junction does not line up with germline, which may come from a read error. The chain recombines TRBV20-1 with TRBJ2-7; the D call may be TRBD1 or TRBD2 (6 bases each). The CDR3 spans 17 residues. Germline values: CDR1 DFQATT, CDR2 SNEGSKA (reference sequence). The CDR3 loop is CCARDYPRGPQAYEQYF. CDR3 nucleotides: TGCTGTGCTAGAGACTACCCTCGGGGGCCACAAGCCTACGAGCAGTACTTC.

The rearrangement uses TRBV29-1 and TRBJ1-2, with D maybe TRBD1 (5 bases). The length of the CDR3 is 13 residues. Per germline, CDR1 SQVTM and CDR2 ANQGSEA. Trimming removed 2 bases at V and 4 bases at J, with 11 bases between. The CDR3 region has the DNA TGCAGCGTTGAAATCGACGGGGGCTATGGCTACACCTTC. Encoded protein: CSVEIDGGYGYTF.

Here the CDR3 DNA reads TGCAGTGCTAGCTTAACTAGCGACACAGATACGCAGTATTTT. Residues: CSASLTSDTDTQYF. The gene calls are TRBV20-1 and TRBJ2-3; 7 nucleotides match TRBD2. Germline V CDR1 and CDR2: DFQATT, SNEGSKA (reference sequence). Germline trimming cut 3 bases from V and 2 bases from J; bases unmatched to any gene: 5. The CDR3 loop spans 14 amino acids.

This clonotype was detected only a few times. The gene calls are TRBV4-2 and TRBJ1-2, with a tentative D call TRBD1 (5 bases). The CDR3 totals 15 residues. Per germline, CDR1 LGHNA and CDR2 YNFKEQ. With 1 base removed from V and 8 bases from J, the gap between germline ends came to 17 bases. The CDR3 nucleotides are TGTGCCAGCAGCCAAGGCCCAGGGAGGATTGAAGGCTACACCTTC. Protein sequence: CASSQGPGRIEGYTF.

This chain joins TRBV2 and TRBJ2-3; TRBD1 matches at 7 bases. This CDR3 is 16 amino acids long. Losses at the gene ends were 3 bases for V and 3 bases for J; bases not matched to a gene: 9. Germline V gives CDR1 SNHLY, CDR2 FYNNEI. CDR3 DNA: TGTGCCAGCAGTGATCCCCGACAGGGATGGACAGATACGCAGTATTTT. Protein sequence: CASSDPRQGWTDTQYF.

There are many counts of this clonotype. The chain couples TRBV18 to TRBJ2-5; possibly TRBD1 for D (7 bases). V was pared by 3 bases and J by 5 bases, with 16 bases between. The CDR3 consists of 15 residues. CDR1 is KGHSH, CDR2 LQKENI, per germline. The CDR3 is CASSPEGASRETQYF. The CDR3 DNA reads as TGTGCCAGCTCACCGGAGGGGGCAAGTAGGGAGACCCAGTACTTC.

This clonotype was recorded at least ten times. J is TRBJ1-2 and V is TRBV9; 7 bases map to TRBD1. Per the germline V gene, CDR1 is SGDLS and CDR2 is YYNGEE. V shed 3 bases, J shed 6 bases, and the junction held 11 bases outside the gene matches. The CDR3 is 15 residues long. The CDR3 loop is CASSGTGVGRHGYTF. The CDR3 bases are TGTGCCAGCAGCGGAACAGGGGTAGGTCGGCATGGCTACACCTTC.

This clonotype was detected ten times or more. The CDR3 loop is CATSAPTHIEQFF. As DNA, the CDR3 is TGTGCCACCAGTGCACCGACCCATATTGAGCAGTTCTTC. The V call is TRBV24-1, the J call TRBJ2-1; D is unclear. Germline V CDR1 and CDR2: KGHDR, SFDVKD. The V and J ends lost 5 bases and 9 bases respectively, with 13 bases between them. This CDR3 has 13 residues.

V and J are TRBV2 and TRBJ2-6, with unresolved D. CDR3 length equals 14 residues. Per the germline V gene, CDR1 is SNHLY and CDR2 is FYNNEI. Trimming stripped 9 bases from V and 0 bases from J, with 9 bases between. CDR3 sequence: CARRTGSGANVLTF. The CDR3 bases are TGTGCCAGAAGGACGGGCTCTGGGGCCAACGTCCTGACTTTC.